Listed below are T cell receptor beta chains from one sample, sequenced in a study of blood T cell repertoires in COVID-19. Sequencing was performed with immunoSEQ multiplex PCR; in TCRdb, only in-frame clones are kept and a portion is missing. The table includes under 150,000 clones, 80% to 90% detected once. The material sequenced was peripheral blood. These receptors were obtained from a middle-aged man with acute or convalescent COVID-19. Both conserved end residues are part of each CDR3. The order of the fields is V gene, J gene, D gene, clone size, CDR3 protein, CDR3 DNA. The D gene is left open where the match is weak. The size field is filled for only some rows; it gives once, few, many or a size class.

>TRBV2|TRBJ1-4|NA|NA
CASTILEKLFF
TGTGCCAGCACTATATTAGAAAAACTGTTTTTT
>TRBV29-1|TRBJ1-3|NA|few
CSVEGALGGTIYF
TGCAGCGTTGAAGGGGCCCTGGGGGGCACCATATATTTT
>TRBV10-3|TRBJ1-2|TRBD1|once
CAISVEGAYGYTF
TGTGCCATCAGTGTTGAGGGGGCCTATGGCTACACCTTC
>TRBV5-4|TRBJ2-1|TRBD2|NA
CASSLSLAGYNEQFF
TGTGCCAGCAGCTTATCGCTAGCGGGTTACAATGAGCAGTTCTTC
>TRBV7-2|TRBJ2-3|TRBD2|NA
CASASDSGGAADTQYF
TGTGCCAGCGCCTCTGATAGCGGGGGGGCTGCAGATACGCAGTATTTT
>TRBV6-5|TRBJ2-2|NA|once
CASSGQLNTGELFF
TGTGCCAGCAGCGGACAGCTGAACACCGGGGAGCTGTTTTTT
>TRBV3-1/TRBV3-2|TRBJ2-7|NA|NA
CASSQVSNEQYF
TGTGCCAGCAGCCAGGTATCTAACGAGCAGTACTTC
>TRBV2|TRBJ2-7|TRBD2|once
CASKLSGGGLYEQYF
TGTGCCAGCAAACTAAGTGGCGGGGGGCTCTACGAGCAGTACTTC
>TRBV19|TRBJ2-7|NA|few
CASSMVFGRIYEQYF
TGTGCCAGTAGTATGGTTTTCGGCAGGATCTACGAGCAGTACTTC
>TRBV5-1|TRBJ1-6|TRBD1|NA
CASSLAAGQLSSPLHF
TGCGCCAGCAGCTTGGCCGCGGGACAGTTGAGTTCACCCCTCCACTTT
>TRBV29-1|TRBJ2-5|NA|once
CSVRLQGGQETQYF
TGCAGCGTTCGCCTACAGGGTGGCCAAGAGACCCAGTACTTC
>TRBV6-5|TRBJ1-6|NA|NA
CASSPGIAYNSPLHF
TGTGCCAGCAGTCCCGGGATCGCCTATAATTCACCCCTCCACTTT
>TRBV15|TRBJ1-2|NA|NA
CATSRGVDSSYGYTF
TGTGCCACCAGCAGAGGAGTAGACAGCAGCTATGGCTACACCTTC
>TRBV6-5|TRBJ2-4|NA|NA
CASSYFRGSDIQYF
TGTGCCAGCAGTTACTTCAGGGGAAGTGACATTCAGTACTTC
>TRBV13|TRBJ2-3|NA|NA
CASSRTTSSTDTQYF
TGTGCCAGCAGCCGGACTACCTCAAGCACAGATACGCAGTATTTT
>TRBV3-1/TRBV3-2|TRBJ2-7|NA|NA
CASSQVTGEQYF
TGTGCCAGCAGCCAAGTCACAGGCGAGCAGTACTTC
>TRBV4-2|TRBJ2-3|TRBD1|NA
CASSPSGQGASTDTQYF
TGTGCCAGCAGCCCAAGTGGACAGGGGGCGAGCACAGATACGCAGTATTTT
>TRBV6-5|TRBJ2-4|NA|NA
CASSAGAKNIQYF
TGTGCCAGCAGCGCCGGGGCCAAAAACATTCAGTACTTC
>TRBV5-1|TRBJ2-5|TRBD2|NA
CATYSGRGDQETQYF
TGCGCCACCTACTCCGGGCGGGGGGACCAAGAGACCCAGTACTTC
>TRBV3-1/TRBV3-2|TRBJ2-7|NA|NA
CASSRNTGWQYF
TGTGCCAGCAGCAGAAACACAGGGTGGCAGTACTTC
>TRBV27|TRBJ2-5|NA|once
CASSLGTLQETQYF
TGTGCCAGCAGTCTTGGCACATTACAAGAGACCCAGTACTTC
>TRBV4-1|TRBJ2-2|NA|few
CASSSGTGELFF
TGCGCCAGCAGTAGCGGCACCGGGGAGCTGTTTTTT
>TRBV4-1|TRBJ2-1|TRBD1|NA
CASSQDRQGLEQFF
TGCGCCAGCAGCCAAGATCGACAGGGCCTTGAGCAGTTCTTC
>TRBV7-9|TRBJ2-7|TRBD1|NA
CAIGTGAHYEQYF
TGTGCCATTGGGACAGGCGCTCACTACGAGCAGTACTTC
>TRBV6-2/TRBV6-3|TRBJ1-5|NA|NA
CASSYSASYQPQHF
TGTGCCAGCAGTTACTCCGCGAGTTATCAGCCCCAGCATTTT
>TRBV19|TRBJ2-2|TRBD1|once
CASSSGQGAPGELFF
TGTGCCAGTAGTTCGGGACAGGGGGCGCCGGGGGAGCTGTTTTTT
>TRBV24-1|TRBJ2-1|NA|NA
CATSDLVGDEQFF
TGTGCCACCAGTGATTTGGTCGGGGATGAGCAGTTCTTC
>TRBV21-1|TRBJ1-5|NA|NA
CASSKALGGYSNQPQHF
TGTGCCAGCAGCAAAGCGCTCGGAGGGTATAGCAATCAGCCCCAGCATTTT
>TRBV30|TRBJ2-2|NA|NA
CAWRSPQETGELFF
TGTGCCTGGAGGAGTCCACAGGAAACCGGGGAGCTGTTTTTT
>TRBV27|TRBJ1-2|NA|NA
CASSLRGFNYGYTF
TGTGCCAGCAGTCTCAGGGGCTTCAACTATGGCTACACCTTC
>TRBV4-1|TRBJ1-4|TRBD1|NA
CASSQRGDRGRLANEKLFF
TGCGCCAGCAGCCAACGAGGGGACAGGGGGCGTTTGGCTAATGAAAAACTGTTTTTT